This TCR beta chain was recorded in a study of sequential checkpoint blockade in melanoma. Study information: Patients were randomized 1:1 to nivolumab-then-ipilimumab or ipilimumab-then-nivolumab first-line. After both sequences, patients received maintenance nivolumab.

The CDR3 consists of 15 residues. V lost 6 bases and J lost 0, with 13 bases in between. Germline-derived CDR1 and CDR2 are SGHRS and YFSETQ. Stated treatment: randomized to nivolumab then ipilimumab (arm A) or the reverse (arm B). DNA-damaging chemotherapy had not been given to any patient beforehand. Live CD3+CD8+ CD19− CD56− cells were sorted from PBMCs. Assay: immunoSEQ multiplex PCR; the TCRdb copy retains only in-frame clones and omits some. The profile covers under 25,000 clones, with roughly 82% appearing a single time and approximately 10% taken by the ten largest. Sequencing was performed on CD8+ T cells sorted from blood (inferred from file names), taken from a patient given nivolumab and ipilimumab in sequence. This receptor was identified in a human donor with melanoma. The V call is TRBV5-1, the J call TRBJ2-1, with D possibly matching TRBD2 (6 bases). The CDR3 DNA sequence: TGCGCCAGCATGGAGGGACGGAGCTCCTACAATGAGCAGTTCTTC. Its translation: CASMEGRSSYNEQFF.